The clone carrying this T cell receptor (beta chain) was recorded a few times. Blood specimens came from baseline, cycle 4 day 1, and cycle 7 day 1. These data are taken from a study of OX40 agonist ivuxolimab in advanced cancers. The V segment lost 5 bases and the J segment 5 bases; nucleotides outside the gene matches: 5. The germline V gene encodes CDR1 LNHDA and CDR2 SQIVND (reference sequence). This CDR3 contains 15 residues. TCRdb's table, derived via immunoSEQ multiplex PCR, lists solely in-frame clones and lacks some. The sample shows 80,000 or so clones, 75% to 90% of them seen only once. The chain employs TRBV19 and TRBJ2-3, with 12 positions matching TRBD1. The sample in question was CD4+ or CD8+ T cells sorted from blood, obtained in a trial of the OX40 agonist ivuxolimab. This TCR was sampled from an adult with an advanced solid tumor such as melanoma, head and neck, liver or kidney cancer. The CDR3 here is CASSSGQGAGDTQYF. As DNA, the CDR3 is TGTGCCAGTAGTTCGGGACAGGGGGCAGGAGATACGCAGTATTTT.